This T cell receptor (beta chain) was documented in a study of blood T cells in healthy people across ages. Study-wide results and caveats: Older age went with lower TCR beta diversity per million T cells, in a roughly linear way. CMV infection status of these donors was not known.

A remark on this clonotype: Its antigen is not known.

A sample-barcoded 5' primer and a J-beta primer mix were used in a second PCR of about 7 to 12 cycles. Each cDNA was tagged by a template-switch adaptor containing 12 random nucleotides. From the 5' RACE reads, TCRdb called clonotypes with MiXCR, one entry per CDR3 protein. The sample has 710,000 or so distinct CDR3 sequences; around a fifth are singletons. Caucasian individuals from Russia who were healthy and aged about 6 to 90 acted as donors. V was trimmed by 0 bases and J by 6 bases, leaving 9 bases between them. Germline V CDR1 and CDR2: MNHNY, SVGAGI (reference sequence). The CDR3 is made up of 14 amino acids.

The chain uses TRBV6-6 and TRBJ1-5, with no clear D. The TCR originated in a man between 65 and 80 years old in good health. Sequencing input: blood. The CDR3 coding sequence is TGTGCCAGCAGTTACTCGGGGAAGACTCAGCCCCAGCATTTT. It encodes CASSYSGKTQPQHF.